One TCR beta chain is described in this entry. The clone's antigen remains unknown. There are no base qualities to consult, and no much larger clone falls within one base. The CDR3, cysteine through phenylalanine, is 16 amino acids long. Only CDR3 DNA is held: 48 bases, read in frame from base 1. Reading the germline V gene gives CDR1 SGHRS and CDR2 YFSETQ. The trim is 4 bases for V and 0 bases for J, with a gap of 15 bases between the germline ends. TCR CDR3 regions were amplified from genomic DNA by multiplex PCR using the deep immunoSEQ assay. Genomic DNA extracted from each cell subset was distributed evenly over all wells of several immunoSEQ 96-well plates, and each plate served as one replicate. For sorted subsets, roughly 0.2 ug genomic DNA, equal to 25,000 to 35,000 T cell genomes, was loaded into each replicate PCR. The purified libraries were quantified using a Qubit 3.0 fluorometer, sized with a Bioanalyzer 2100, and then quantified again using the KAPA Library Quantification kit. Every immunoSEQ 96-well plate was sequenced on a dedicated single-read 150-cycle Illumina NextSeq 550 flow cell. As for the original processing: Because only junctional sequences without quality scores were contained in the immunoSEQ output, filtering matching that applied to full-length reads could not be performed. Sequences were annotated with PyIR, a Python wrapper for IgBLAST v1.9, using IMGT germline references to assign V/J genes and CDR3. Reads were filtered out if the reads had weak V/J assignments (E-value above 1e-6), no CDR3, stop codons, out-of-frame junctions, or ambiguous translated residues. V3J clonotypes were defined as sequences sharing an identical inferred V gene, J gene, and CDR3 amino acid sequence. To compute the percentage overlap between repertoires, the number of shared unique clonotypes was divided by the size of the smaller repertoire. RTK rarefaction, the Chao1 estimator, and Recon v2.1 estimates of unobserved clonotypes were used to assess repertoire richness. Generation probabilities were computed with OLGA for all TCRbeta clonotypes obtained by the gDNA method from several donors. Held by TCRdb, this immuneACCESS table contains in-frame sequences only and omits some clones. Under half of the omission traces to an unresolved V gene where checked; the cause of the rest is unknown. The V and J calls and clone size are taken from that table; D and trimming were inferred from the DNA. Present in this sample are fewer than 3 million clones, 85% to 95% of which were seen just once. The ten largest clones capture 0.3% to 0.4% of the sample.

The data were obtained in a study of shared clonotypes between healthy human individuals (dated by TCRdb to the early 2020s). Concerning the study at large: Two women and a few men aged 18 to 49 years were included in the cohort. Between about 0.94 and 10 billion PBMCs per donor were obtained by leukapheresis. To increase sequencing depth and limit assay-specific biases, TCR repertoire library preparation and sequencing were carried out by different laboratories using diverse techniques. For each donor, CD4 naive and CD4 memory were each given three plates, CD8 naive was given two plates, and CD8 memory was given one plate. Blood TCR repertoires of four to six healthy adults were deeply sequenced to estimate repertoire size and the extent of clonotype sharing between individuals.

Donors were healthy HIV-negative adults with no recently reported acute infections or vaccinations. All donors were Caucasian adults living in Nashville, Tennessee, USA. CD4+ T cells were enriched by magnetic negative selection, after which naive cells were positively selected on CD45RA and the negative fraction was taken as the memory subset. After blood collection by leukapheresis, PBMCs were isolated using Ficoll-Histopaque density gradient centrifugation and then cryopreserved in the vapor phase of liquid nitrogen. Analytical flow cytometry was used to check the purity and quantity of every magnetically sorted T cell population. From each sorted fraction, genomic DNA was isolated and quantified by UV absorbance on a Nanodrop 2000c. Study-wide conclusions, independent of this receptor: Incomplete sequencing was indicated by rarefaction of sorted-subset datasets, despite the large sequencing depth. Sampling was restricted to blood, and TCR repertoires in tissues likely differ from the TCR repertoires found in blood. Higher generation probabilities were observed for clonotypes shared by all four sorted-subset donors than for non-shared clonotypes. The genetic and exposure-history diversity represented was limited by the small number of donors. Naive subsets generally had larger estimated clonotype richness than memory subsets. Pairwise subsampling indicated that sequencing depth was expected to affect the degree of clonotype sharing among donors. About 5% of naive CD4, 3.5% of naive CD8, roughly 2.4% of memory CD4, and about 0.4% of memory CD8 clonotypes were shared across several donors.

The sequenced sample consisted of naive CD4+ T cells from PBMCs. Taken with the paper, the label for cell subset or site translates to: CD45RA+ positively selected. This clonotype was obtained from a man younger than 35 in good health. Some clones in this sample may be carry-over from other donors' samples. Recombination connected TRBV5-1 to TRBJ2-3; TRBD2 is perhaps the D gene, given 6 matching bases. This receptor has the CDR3 CASSPFSGSSTDTQYF. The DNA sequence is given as TGCGCCAGCAGCCCCTTTAGCGGATCTAGCACAGATACGCAGTATTTT.